The rows below give T cell receptor beta chains drawn from one sample of a study of blood T cell repertoires in COVID-19. Generated by immunoSEQ multiplex PCR, the TCRdb table keeps only in-frame clones and is missing some. The sample lists around 63,000 clones, around 87% seen once, with roughly 7% in the top ten. Sequenced input: peripheral blood. These receptor sequences come from a man between 60 and 75 years old with acute or convalescent COVID-19. CDR3s include the opening cysteine and the closing phenylalanine or tryptophan. D genes are given only for firm matches. Part of the rows lack a size; the others show once, few, many or a class for expanded clones.

>-|TRBV7-2|-|TRBJ2-7
CASSADRGPYEQYF
TGTGCCAGCAGCGCTGACCGGGGTCCCTACGAGCAGTACTTC
>-|TRBV6-2/TRBV6-3|TRBD1|TRBJ1-1
CASSYSGQGSMNTEAFF
TGTGCCAGCAGTTACTCTGGACAGGGAAGCATGAACACTGAAGCTTTCTTT
>-|TRBV11-2|TRBD2|TRBJ2-4
CASSLDRTSGGSQYF
TGTGCCAGCAGCTTAGATAGGACTAGCGGGGGGTCCCAGTACTTC
>-|TRBV24-1|TRBD1|TRBJ1-2
CATSDPETGRHGYTF
TGTGCCACCAGTGACCCGGAGACAGGGCGGCACGGCTACACCTTC
>once|TRBV5-1|TRBD2|TRBJ2-3
CASSSGTSGGPGRDTQYF
TGCGCCAGCTCCTCGGGGACTAGCGGGGGCCCCGGACGAGATACGCAGTATTTT
>-|TRBV7-9|-|TRBJ1-4
CASSLVGGANEKLFF
TGTGCCAGCAGCTTAGTGGGGGGAGCTAATGAAAAACTGTTTTTT
>-|TRBV3-1/TRBV3-2|TRBD2|TRBJ2-1
CASSQDPSGAYNEQFF
TGTGCCAGCAGCCAAGATCCTAGCGGGGCCTACAATGAGCAGTTCTTC
>-|TRBV7-2|-|TRBJ1-6
CASSLERGTGPLHF
TGTGCCAGCAGCTTAGAGCGGGGAACTGGCCCCCTCCACTTT
>-|TRBV5-1|TRBD1|TRBJ1-1
CASSLAQGPLNTEAFF
TGCGCCAGCAGCTTAGCACAGGGGCCCTTGAACACTGAAGCTTTCTTT
>-|TRBV3-1/TRBV3-2|-|TRBJ1-2
CASSLRQYGYTF
TGTGCCAGCAGCCTACGTCAGTATGGCTACACCTTC
>-|TRBV9|-|TRBJ1-1
CASSVGRENTGTAFF
TGTGCCAGCAGCGTAGGCCGGGAAAACACAGGGACAGCTTTCTTT
>-|TRBV5-4|TRBD1|TRBJ1-1
CASSLGDRVGTEAFF
TGTGCCAGCAGCTTGGGTGACAGGGTGGGCACTGAAGCTTTCTTT
>-|TRBV5-4|-|TRBJ2-1
CASSLGAWQPSFSYNEQFF
TGTGCCAGCAGCTTGGGGGCTTGGCAGCCTTCTTTCTCCTACAATGAGCAGTTCTTC
>few|TRBV10-3|-|TRBJ2-2
CAISANTGELFF
TGTGCCATCAGTGCAAACACCGGGGAGCTGTTTTTT
>-|TRBV3-1/TRBV3-2|-|TRBJ1-4
CASSQTTVISEKLFF
TGTGCCAGCAGCCAAACTACGGTCATTTCTGAAAAACTGTTTTTT
>-|TRBV6-1|-|TRBJ1-5
CASSESGGNQPQHF
TGTGCCAGCAGTGAGTCAGGGGGCAATCAGCCCCAGCATTTT